The clone carrying this TCR beta chain has a handful of counts. The antigen is not known. While unrecorded immune exposures were likely, the donors were nominally healthy when sampled. The germline CDR1 and CDR2 sequences are MNHEY and SMNVEV (reference sequence). The CDR3 contains 16 residues. V lost 5 bases to trimming and J lost 4 bases; unmatched junction nucleotides: 8. The data were obtained in a study of cytomegalovirus exposure and HLA in healthy donors. Study-wide points: TCR beta V- and J-gene trimming was later associated with a missense DCLRE1C variant. Follow-up analysis seemed to connect common viral pathogens with several of the most significant clusters identified. Researchers reported from a later analysis that most CMV-associated TCR beta chains appeared HLA-restricted.

PCR amplification relied on 60 Vbeta primers (plus 13 Jbeta primers). TCRdb's table, derived via immunoSEQ multiplex PCR, lists solely in-frame clones and lacks some. The table records about 160,000 clones, 55% to 80% of them present only once. This receptor was identified in a woman aged 55 to 70 in good health and CMV-seropositive. The chain links TRBV27 to TRBJ2-1; 10 nucleotides line up with TRBD1. The specimen sequenced was PBMCs. DNA of the CDR3: TGTGCCAGCAGTATAGGTGGGACAGGGGAGTACAATGAGCAGTTCTTC. As protein: CASSIGGTGEYNEQFF.